This TCR beta chain was observed in a study of cytomegalovirus exposure and HLA in healthy donors. This clone was recorded a few times. PCR primers comprised 60 Vbeta and 13 Jbeta primers. TCRdb's copy holds only in-frame clones and misses some; the assay was immunoSEQ multiplex PCR. The sample has more than 90,000 clones, around 85% seen once; the top ten hold around 3.6%. The source of this sequence is a young man in good health and CMV-seronegative. Specimen: PBMCs.

The CDR3 DNA reads TGCGCCAGCAGCTTGGTCTGGGGGGGTGAGCAGTTCTTC. Its translation is CASSLVWGGEQFF. This sequence joins TRBV5-1 and TRBJ2-1, with 7 bases that match TRBD2. This CDR3 region has 13 residues. V lost 0 bases, J lost 9 bases, and 3 bases stayed unmatched. Germline CDR1 SGHRS, CDR2 YFSETQ.